The TCR beta chain described here comes from a study of control samples from healthy donors and cancer patients. Here immunoSEQ multiplex PCR was the method, and the copy in TCRdb shows in-frame clones only, minus some. The sample contains about 170,000 clones, about nine tenths of which appear only once. CDR3 size: 15 residues. Germline CDR1 MNHEY, CDR2 SMNVEV (reference sequence). Unmatched junction bases numbered 8, after V lost 5 bases and J lost 7 bases. There are many counts of this clone. Sequencing used blood. The rearrangement joins TRBV27 to TRBJ1-2; TRBD1 matches 12 bases. This receptor was identified in a woman between 25 and 40 years old in good health. CDR3 amino acids: CASSPAGTGGGGYTF. In DNA form, the CDR3 reads TGTGCCAGCAGTCCCGCCGGGACAGGGGGCGGTGGCTACACCTTC.